This T cell receptor (beta chain) is from a study of regulatory dendritic cells for organ transplantation. Whole-study findings and limits: Memory T cells were less diverse than naive, with memory CD8+ most oligoclonal.

CFSE-labeled sorted T cells met regulatory or mature dendritic cells for five to six days. Only in-frame clones appear in the TCRdb table, and some are missing; sequencing was by immunoSEQ multiplex PCR. The data contain about 20,000 clones, 70% to 90% of them singletons. J lost 3 bases, V lost 4 bases, and 6 bases had no gene match. CDR3 length: 15 residues. Germline V lookup: CDR1 SGDLS, CDR2 YYNGEE. This clone was found a few times. Its matching antigen is unknown. The receptor comes from a human donor in good health. The rearrangement links TRBV9 to TRBJ2-3, with 9 bases lining up with TRBD2. Sequencing was carried out using naive CD4+ T cells from blood cultured with regulatory dendritic cells. Subset reported: CD45RA+ naive T cells. The CDR3 is CASSPVAGVTDTQYF. CDR3 in DNA: TGTGCCAGCAGCCCAGTAGCGGGAGTAACAGATACGCAGTATTTT.